These T cell receptor beta chains were read from a single sample in a study of radiotherapy plus CTLA-4 blockade in lung cancer. Only in-frame clones appear in the TCRdb table, and some are missing; sequencing was by immunoSEQ multiplex PCR. This table has some 110,000 clones, approximately 80% appearing once. The sequences come from peripheral blood, collected from a patient treated with radiotherapy plus ipilimumab. All receptors derive from a human donor with non-small cell lung cancer that progressed on radiotherapy plus ipilimumab. Some clones in this sample may be carry-over from other donors' samples. Both conserved end residues are part of each CDR3. The D gene is left open where the match is weak. Some rows mark clone size as missing; the rest say once, few, many or name a class of expanded clone.

few,TRBD2,TRBJ2-3,TRBV6-4,CASSDQDSSGGGTDTQYF,TGTGCCAGCAGTGACCAAGACTCTAGCGGGGGCGGGACAGATACGCAGTATTTT
NA,NA,TRBJ2-7,TRBV27,CASSLTLRLSYEQYF,TGTGCCAGCAGCCTCACACTTCGACTCTCCTACGAGCAGTACTTC
NA,TRBD2,TRBJ2-3,TRBV11-3,CASSLVAGTDTQYF,TGTGCCAGCAGCTTAGTAGCGGGTACAGATACGCAGTATTTT
NA,TRBD2,TRBJ2-5,TRBV5-1,CASSPGLAGGRSLETQYF,TGCGCCAGCAGCCCGGGACTAGCGGGGGGGCGAAGTCTGGAGACCCAGTACTTC
once,NA,TRBJ2-3,TRBV5-1,CASSFSGPIYTDTQYF,TGCGCCAGCAGTTTTAGCGGTCCCATATACACAGATACGCAGTATTTT
NA,NA,TRBJ1-2,TRBV11-2,CASSQNGAGDGYTF,TGTGCCAGCAGCCAGAATGGGGCAGGGGATGGCTACACCTTC
few,TRBD1,TRBJ1-2,TRBV6-1,CASSEGRDSHGYTF,TGTGCCAGCAGTGAAGGCAGGGACAGTCATGGCTACACCTTC
NA,NA,TRBJ1-1,TRBV10-3,CAISASGDTEAFF,TGTGCCATCAGTGCTTCAGGGGACACTGAAGCTTTCTTT
NA,NA,TRBJ1-1,TRBV5-1,CASSSAGDGAEAFF,TGCGCCAGCTCATCCGCGGGGGATGGAGCTGAAGCTTTCTTT
NA,NA,TRBJ2-3,TRBV7-3,CASSKSPAQATQYF,TGTGCCAGCAGCAAGAGCCCCGCACAGGCTACGCAGTATTTT
NA,NA,TRBJ1-6,TRBV4-3,CASSQVSARLTYNSPLHF,TGCGCCAGCAGCCAAGTCTCGGCAAGACTGACCTATAATTCACCCCTCCACTTT
NA,NA,TRBJ2-6,TRBV7-8,CASSLGGANVLTF,TGTGCCAGCAGCTTAGGTGGGGCCAACGTCCTGACTTTC
NA,NA,TRBJ1-2,TRBV14,CASSQNPNYGYTF,TGTGCCAGCAGCCAAAACCCTAACTATGGCTACACCTTC
NA,TRBD2,TRBJ2-2,TRBV9,CASSAAELAGVTGELFF,TGTGCCAGCAGCGCAGCAGAACTAGCGGGGGTCACCGGGGAGCTGTTTTTT
NA,NA,TRBJ1-1,TRBV10-3,CAISQTENTEAFF,TGTGCCATCAGTCAGACAGAGAACACTGAAGCTTTCTTT
once,TRBD2,TRBJ2-3,TRBV29-1,CSGGAGGYTDTQYF,TGCAGTGGTGGGGCGGGGGGATACACAGATACGCAGTATTTT
once,NA,TRBJ1-3,TRBV5-8,CASSLEATILRLSGNTIYF,TGTGCCAGCAGCTTGGAGGCGACAATTTTGCGGCTCTCTGGAAACACCATATATTTT
NA,TRBD1,TRBJ2-1,TRBV28,CASSDRGFYNEQFF,TGTGCCAGCAGCGACAGGGGGTTTTACAATGAGCAGTTCTTC
NA,TRBD2,TRBJ2-1,TRBV28,CASSASGGPYNEQFF,TGTGCCAGCAGTGCTAGCGGGGGCCCCTACAATGAGCAGTTCTTC
NA,NA,TRBJ2-2,TRBV6-5,CASTAGDATGELFF,TGTGCCAGCACCGCCGGCGACGCCACCGGGGAGCTGTTTTTT
few,TRBD1,TRBJ2-7,TRBV10-3,CATTGQGLHEQYF,TGTGCCACGACGGGACAGGGGCTCCACGAGCAGTACTTC
NA,NA,TRBJ2-1,TRBV5-1,CASSLDSSVNEQFF,TGCGCCAGCAGCTTGGATTCGTCTGTCAATGAGCAGTTCTTC
NA,NA,TRBJ2-2,TRBV7-9,CASSSPPGTRNTGELFF,TGTGCCAGCAGCTCCCCTCCCGGGACAAGAAACACCGGGGAGCTGTTTTTT
NA,TRBD1,TRBJ1-6,TRBV18,CASSQGANSNSPLHF,TGTGCCAGCTCACAGGGGGCTAACAGTAATTCACCCCTCCACTTT
NA,TRBD1,TRBJ1-1,TRBV10-1,CASSDLTGGDTEAFF,TGCGCCAGCAGTGACCTAACAGGGGGTGACACTGAAGCTTTCTTT
NA,NA,TRBJ1-1,TRBV7-2,CASSLSFSEAFF,TGTGCCAGTAGCTTATCTTTCTCTGAAGCTTTCTTT
NA,NA,TRBJ2-7,TRBV18,CASSPSQGRDEQYF,TGTGCCAGCTCACCCTCTCAGGGCAGGGACGAGCAGTACTTC
NA,NA,TRBJ1-5,TRBV2,CASSEGTFNQPQHF,TGTGCCAGCAGTGAGGGAACCTTCAATCAGCCCCAGCATTTT
once,TRBD1,TRBJ2-3,TRBV5-4,CASSPGGERGADTQYF,TGTGCCAGCAGCCCAGGGGGAGAACGGGGCGCAGATACGCAGTATTTT
once,NA,TRBJ2-7,TRBV6-6,CASSYRSASSYEQYF,TGTGCCAGCAGTTACAGGTCGGCGAGCTCCTACGAGCAGTACTTC
few,NA,TRBJ1-2,TRBV30,CAWSKNYGYTF,TGTGCCTGGAGTAAGAACTATGGCTACACCTTC
few,NA,TRBJ1-2,TRBV4-3,CASSHLGGEGGYGYTF,TGCGCCAGCAGCCACCTGGGGGGGGAAGGGGGCTATGGCTACACCTTC
NA,TRBD1,TRBJ1-1,TRBV25-1,CASSESGWTGMGTEAFF,TGTGCCAGCAGTGAAAGTGGCTGGACAGGGATGGGCACTGAAGCTTTCTTT
NA,NA,TRBJ2-7,TRBV6-1,CAGAGDPYEQYF,TGTGCCGGAGCCGGAGACCCGTACGAGCAGTACTTC
NA,NA,TRBJ2-1,TRBV15,CATSRVDGSYNEQFF,TGTGCCACCAGCAGAGTCGACGGCTCCTACAATGAGCAGTTCTTC
NA,NA,TRBJ2-3,TRBV7-3,CASSSYAGRNTQYF,TGTGCCAGCAGTTCATACGCGGGGCGAAATACGCAGTATTTT
NA,NA,TRBJ1-2,TRBV6-1,CASRLGIYGYTF,TGTGCCAGCAGGTTGGGTATCTATGGCTACACCTTC
once,NA,TRBJ1-2,TRBV4-2,CASSQVGLDGYTF,TGTGCCAGCAGCCAAGTAGGGCTCGACGGCTACACCTTC
NA,NA,TRBJ2-6,TRBV27,CASRPYRDGANVLTF,TGTGCCAGCAGACCCTACAGGGACGGGGCCAACGTCCTGACTTTC
NA,NA,TRBJ1-4,TRBV29-1,CSVGLQRDEKLFF,TGCAGCGTTGGTCTCCAGAGGGATGAAAAACTGTTTTTT
once,NA,TRBJ1-4,TRBV4-3,CASSQVGGRPDNEKLFF,TGCGCCAGCAGCCAAGTAGGGGGGCGTCCCGATAATGAAAAACTGTTTTTT
few,NA,TRBJ1-2,TRBV7-2,CASSLIWGGYTF,TGTGCCAGCAGCTTAATCTGGGGTGGCTACACCTTC
NA,NA,TRBJ2-2,TRBV10-3,CAIRPRGTGELFF,TGTGCCATCAGGCCCAGGGGTACCGGGGAGCTGTTTTTT
NA,NA,TRBJ1-5,TRBV7-9,CASSLGDPNQPQHF,TGTGCCAGCAGCTTAGGGGACCCCAATCAGCCCCAGCATTTT
NA,TRBD2,TRBJ2-3,TRBV7-6,CASSFGTSRGVDTQYF,TGTGCCAGCAGCTTTGGGACTAGCAGGGGGGTGGATACGCAGTATTTT
NA,NA,TRBJ1-1,TRBV9,CASSVAGWDTEAFF,TGTGCCAGCAGCGTAGCCGGTTGGGACACTGAAGCTTTCTTT
NA,TRBD2,TRBJ2-7,TRBV6-5,CASSYSSGGAYEQYF,TGTGCCAGCAGTTACAGTAGCGGGGGGGCCTACGAGCAGTACTTC
NA,TRBD1,TRBJ2-7,TRBV5-1,CASSKGQGFVYEQYF,TGCGCCAGCAGCAAGGGACAGGGGTTCGTCTACGAGCAGTACTTC
NA,NA,TRBJ2-4,TRBV27,CASSFAQTKNIQYF,TGTGCCAGCAGTTTTGCACAGACCAAAAACATTCAGTACTTC
NA,NA,TRBJ1-2,TRBV9,CASSGLPALIGYTF,TGTGCCAGCAGCGGACTACCAGCCTTGATTGGCTACACCTTC
NA,NA,TRBJ1-5,TRBV5-6,CASSRRGQPQHF,TGTGCCAGCAGCCGGCGGGGGCAGCCCCAGCATTTT
NA,NA,TRBJ2-7,TRBV7-2,CASSLTYSALYEQYF,TGTGCCAGCAGCCTAACGTACTCTGCCCTGTACGAGCAGTACTTC